These 30 T cell receptor beta chains were sequenced from one sample in a study of early T cells in non-severe SARS-CoV-2 infection. Via MiXCR, TCRdb re-called the 5' RACE reads, giving one row per CDR3 protein. The data show around 92,000 distinct CDR3 sequences, with about 10% seen just once and roughly 5% held by the top ten. Sequenced: whole blood. All receptors derive from an adult who was a healthcare worker with PCR-confirmed SARS-CoV-2 infection or an uninfected control (not recorded which).

This clonotype appeared a few times. The gene calls are TRBV2 and TRBJ2-1, with D perhaps matching TRBD2 (6 bases). This CDR3 has 15 amino acids. Germline lookup yields CDR1 SNHLY and CDR2 FYNNEI. Trimming pared 1 base from V and 8 bases from J, leaving 15 bases between. The CDR3 sequence: CASSEEVLARHEQFF. The CDR3 bases are TGTGCCAGCAGTGAAGAGGTTCTAGCGCGGCATGAGCAGTTCTTC.

The sample holds a few counts of this clonotype. The chain combines TRBV18 with TRBJ1-3, with 7 positions matching TRBD1. J gave up 4 bases and V 3 bases, and 6 bases lay outside the gene matches. The germline gives CDR1 KGHSH, CDR2 LQKENI. This CDR3 comprises 15 residues. The CDR3 DNA reads as TGTGCCAGCTCACCCAGGGGGGAAGACGGAAACACCATATATTTT. This encodes CASSPRGEDGNTIYF.

This clonotype was recorded a few times. V usage is TRBV6-5 and J usage is TRBJ2-7, with TRBD1 as a possible D gene (6 bases). Trimming cost V 2 bases and J 4 bases, with 12 bases left between them. The CDR3 consists of 14 residues. CDR1 is MNHEY, CDR2 SVGAGI, per germline. CDR3 in DNA: TGTGCCAGCAGTTACGCGTCGAGGGGGTACGAGCAGTACTTC. Its protein product is CASSYASRGYEQYF.

Here the CDR3 reads CASSGQAELNTGELFF. The CDR3 DNA reads TGTGCCAGCAGCGGCCAAGCAGAACTGAACACCGGGGAGCTGTTTTTT. The chain joins TRBV9 to TRBJ2-2; D unclear. Germline V lookup: CDR1 SGDLS, CDR2 YYNGEE. V gave up 3 bases and J gave up 1 base, with 13 bases separating them. The CDR3 loop spans 16 amino acids.

This chain links TRBV9 with TRBJ2-1, with TRBD2 matching 12 bases. Germline lookup yields CDR1 SGDLS and CDR2 YYNGEE. V lost 2 bases to trimming and J lost 8 bases; unmatched junction nucleotides: 5. CDR3 size: 15 residues. CDR3 nucleotide sequence: TGTGCCAGCAGCGTTGGACTAGCGGGAAGTCATGAGCAGTTCTTC. Amino acid sequence: CASSVGLAGSHEQFF.

This clonotype was recorded a few times. The chain combines TRBV7-9 with TRBJ2-7; D remains ambiguous. The V gene's germline CDR1 is SEHNR and CDR2 FQNEAQ (reference sequence). The V end was cut by 2 bases, the J end by 2 bases, with 10 bases between. The CDR3 spans 14 residues. DNA of the CDR3: TGTGCCAGCAGCTTATCCGGGCACCCCTACGAGCAGTACTTC. Translation gives CASSLSGHPYEQYF.

This clonotype was counted many times. V usage is TRBV18 and J usage is TRBJ1-2; D is uncertain. V was shortened by 2 bases and J by 3 bases, with 10 bases between the two germline ends. The CDR3 extends over 14 amino acids. Per germline, CDR1 KGHSH and CDR2 LQKENI. CDR3 amino acids: CASSPGTFDYGYTF. The DNA of the CDR3 is TGTGCCAGCTCACCAGGCACATTTGACTATGGCTACACCTTC.

This clonotype was seen a few times. V is TRBV27 and J is TRBJ2-7; no reliable D call. Trimming took off 4 bases at V and 5 bases at J, with 12 bases between the two ends. There are 13 residues in the CDR3. Germline V gene sequence: CDR1 MNHEY, CDR2 SMNVEV (reference sequence). The DNA of the CDR3 is TGTGCCAGCAGTTCCCCCCTAATCAACGAGCAGTACTTC. This sequence encodes CASSSPLINEQYF.

The chain carries TRBV19 and TRBJ1-5; 7 bases match TRBD1. The CDR3 sequence is 15 residues long. Unmatched junction bases numbered 8, after V lost 5 bases and J lost 4 bases. Germline values: CDR1 LNHDA, CDR2 SQIVND (reference sequence). CDR3 sequence (DNA): TGTGCCAGTAGTGGGGGGGACAGCGGAAATCAGCCCCAGCATTTT. Protein product: CASSGGDSGNQPQHF.

This clonotype came up a few times. This chain links TRBV6-5 with TRBJ1-1; tentative D call: TRBD1 (5 bases). The V gene lost 2 bases and the J gene lost 6 bases, with 13 bases spanning the gap. Germline-derived CDR1 and CDR2 are MNHEY and SVGAGI. The CDR3 extends over 14 amino acids. The CDR3 nucleotides read TGTGCCAGCAGTTACAGAGAGGGGAGGGCTGAAGCTTTCTTT. This translates into CASSYREGRAEAFF.

The table lists this clonotype with a few counts. V is TRBV29-1 and J is TRBJ2-7; 9 positions agree with TRBD1. Germline loops: CDR1 SQVTM, CDR2 ANQGSEA. The CDR3 length is 15 residues. V gave up 4 bases and J gave up 4 bases; unmatched junction bases: 11. The CDR3 DNA reads TGCAGCGTTGGGCGCCGGGACAGGGAGATATACGAGCAGTACTTC. It yields the protein CSVGRRDREIYEQYF.

The chain joins TRBV12-3 or TRBV12-4 to TRBJ2-5; 8 bases map to TRBD2. V was pared by 2 bases and J by 2 bases, with 4 bases of the junction left unmatched. CDR3 length: 15 residues. Here the CDR3 DNA reads TGTGCCAGCAGTTTATCCGGGACTAGTCAAGAGACCCAGTACTTC. Translated, it gives CASSLSGTSQETQYF.

This clonotype was counted ten times or more. J is TRBJ2-7 and V is TRBV25-1; 9 bases align to TRBD1. Germline loops: CDR1 MGHDK, CDR2 SYGVNS. The V gene end was trimmed by 1 base and the J gene end by 3 bases; junction bases not matched to a gene: 7. The CDR3 is made up of 16 amino acids. This CDR3 reads CASSEFGGQGLYEQYF. The CDR3 nucleotides are TGTGCCAGCAGTGAATTCGGGGGACAGGGCCTCTACGAGCAGTACTTC.

A few counts support this clonotype. The chain employs TRBV7-9 and TRBJ1-1; 7 nucleotides line up with TRBD1. The CDR3 extends over 18 amino acids. V lost 5 bases and J lost 0; bases outside the gene matches: 15. Germline CDR1 and CDR2: SEHNR and FQNEAQ (reference sequence). DNA of the CDR3: TGTGCCAGCAGCCCCCGCTTAGACAGGGTCGATCTGAACACTGAAGCTTTCTTT. Protein product: CASSPRLDRVDLNTEAFF.

The chain combines TRBV4-1 with TRBJ2-3; 7 bases are a match to TRBD1. CDR1 and CDR2 from the germline V gene are MGHRA and YSYEKL. The V segment lost 7 bases and the J segment 0 bases; nucleotides outside the gene matches: 4. The CDR3 length is 14 residues. DNA of the CDR3: TGCGCCAGCAACGACAGGGCAAGCACAGATACGCAGTATTTT. Its protein is CASNDRASTDTQYF.

This clonotype was counted ten times or more. The genes are TRBV6-5 and TRBJ2-3; 10 bases agree with TRBD2. Germline V CDR1 and CDR2: MNHEY, SVGAGI. J was trimmed by 1 base and V by 5 bases; bases with no gene match: 6. The CDR3 is 16 amino acids. In nucleotides, the CDR3 is TGTGCCAGCAGTCCCAGCGGGAGGGCCGGCACAGATACGCAGTATTTT. This codes for CASSPSGRAGTDTQYF.

In its sample, this clonotype was seen a few times. The chain links TRBV12-3 or TRBV12-4 to TRBJ1-1; D ambiguous. The CDR3 spans 12 residues. V was cut by 0 bases and J by 6 bases, with 5 bases left in between. The CDR3 region is CASSLAAAEAFF. The CDR3 coding sequence is TGTGCCAGCAGTTTAGCGGCTGCTGAAGCTTTCTTT.

At least ten counts were recorded for this clonotype. The chain joins TRBV20-1 to TRBJ2-1; TRBD2 matches at 9 bases. Germline CDR1 and CDR2: DFQATT and SNEGSKA (reference sequence). The CDR3 runs to 15 residues. V gave up 0 bases and J gave up 9 bases; unmatched junction bases: 9. The CDR3 bases are TGCAGTGCTAGAGACCCTAGCGGGATTACGTCTGAGCAGTTCTTC. Translation: CSARDPSGITSEQFF.

In its sample, this clonotype was seen a few times. The chain joins TRBV28 to TRBJ2-7, with D perhaps given as TRBD1 or TRBD2 (5 bases each). This CDR3 is 12 amino acids long. The ends were cut back, 7 bases at V and 5 bases at J, with 12 bases in the middle. The germline CDR1 and CDR2 sequences are MDHEN and SYDVKM. The CDR3 sequence is CASTSQGDEQYF. In DNA, the CDR3 is TGTGCCAGCACCTCCCAGGGAGACGAGCAGTACTTC.

This clonotype was seen at least ten times. V usage is TRBV7-9 and J usage is TRBJ2-2, with a tentative D call TRBD2 (6 bases). This CDR3 has 13 amino acids. V was clipped by 5 bases and J by 3 bases, with 7 bases between them. CDR1 and CDR2 (germline): SEHNR, FQNEAQ (reference sequence). CDR3 nucleotide sequence: TGTGCCAGCAGCCCGGGGGACACCGGGGAGCTGTTTTTT. This encodes CASSPGDTGELFF.

This clonotype was seen repeatedly, ten times or more. The chain joins TRBV9 to TRBJ1-1; tentatively, D is TRBD1 (5 bases). Germline values: CDR1 SGDLS, CDR2 YYNGEE. The CDR3 loop spans 15 amino acids. V dropped 0 bases and J dropped 0 bases, with 9 bases sitting between them. CDR3 region: CASSVDGRVNTEAFF. CDR3 DNA sequence: TGTGCCAGCAGCGTAGACGGCAGGGTGAACACTGAAGCTTTCTTT.

This clonotype was seen a few times. The chain links TRBV9 to TRBJ1-1; D gene uncertain. V dropped 2 bases and J dropped 3 bases, with 5 bases sitting between them. CDR1 SGDLS and CDR2 YYNGEE come from the germline V gene. The CDR3 spans 12 residues. In DNA, the CDR3 is TGTGCCAGCAGCGTCGGGGACACTGAAGCTTTCTTT. It encodes CASSVGDTEAFF. Together with reference TRBV9 and TRBJ1-1, the CDR3 gives the full variable domain: DSGVTQTPKHLITATGQRVTLRCSPRSGDLSVYWYQQSLDQGLQFLIQYYNGEERAKGNILERFSAQQFPDLHSELNLSSLELGDSALYFCASSVGDTEAFFGQGTRLTVV.

This clonotype was picked up many times. The V call is TRBV20-1, the J call TRBJ2-1; 8 nucleotides match TRBD2. Germline V gene data show CDR1 as DFQATT and CDR2 as SNEGSKA (reference sequence). Trimming removed 6 bases from V and 10 bases from J; junction bases left unmatched: 14. This CDR3 is 14 amino acids long. CDR3 in DNA: TGCAGTGCCACATCTTTCGGGAGGGCCGGGGAGCAGTTCTTC. This translates into CSATSFGRAGEQFF.

This clonotype was counted a few times. J is TRBJ2-2 and V is TRBV2, with TRBD1 matching 8 bases. CDR3 length equals 15 residues. Looked up from germline, CDR1 is SNHLY and CDR2 is FYNNEI. In DNA form, the CDR3 reads TGTGCAGGAGGGGGACAGGAATTACGGACCGGGGAGCTGTTTTTT. Translation: CAGGGQELRTGELFF.

The chain employs TRBV7-6 and TRBJ1-5; no clear D gene. The CDR3 is made up of 13 amino acids. Per the germline V gene, CDR1 is SGHVS and CDR2 is FNYEAQ. Trimming stripped 1 base from V and 6 bases from J, with 7 bases between. DNA for the CDR3: TGTGCCAGCAGCTTAGATCATGGTCAGCCCCAGCATTTT. This sequence encodes CASSLDHGQPQHF.

This clonotype was detected only a few times. The chain joins TRBV24-1 to TRBJ2-3; D perhaps matches TRBD1 (6 bases). V lost 3 bases, J lost 1 base, and 13 bases lay in between. CDR3 size: 16 residues. Germline loops: CDR1 KGHDR, CDR2 SFDVKD. The DNA for the CDR3 is TGTGCCACCAGTGATAACGGCAGGGGAGGCACAGATACGCAGTATTTT. It yields the protein CATSDNGRGGTDTQYF.

This clonotype was recorded many times. The chain employs TRBV28 and TRBJ1-2, with D possibly matching TRBD1 (5 bases). V was shortened by 5 bases and J by 6 bases, with 13 bases between the two germline ends. Germline V lookup: CDR1 MDHEN, CDR2 SYDVKM. There are 13 residues in the CDR3. In DNA form, the CDR3 reads TGTGCCAGCAGTAACTTACAGACAGATGGCTACACCTTC. This codes for CASSNLQTDGYTF.

This clonotype was seen many times. This chain joins TRBV28 and TRBJ2-7, with 7 bases aligning to TRBD2. In germline, CDR1 is MDHEN, CDR2 SYDVKM. The CDR3 is 15 residues long. The junction had 4 bases not matched to a gene; V was cut back by 2 bases and J by 0 bases. CDR3 amino acids: CASSLPAGNSYEQYF. The CDR3 DNA reads TGTGCCAGCAGTTTACCAGCGGGGAACTCCTACGAGCAGTACTTC.

This clonotype appeared a few times. The chain is built from TRBV6-6 and TRBJ2-7, with D possibly matching TRBD1 (5 bases). Trimming removed 2 bases at V and 7 bases at J, with 12 bases between. Germline V gene sequence: CDR1 MNHNY, CDR2 SVGAGI (reference sequence). The CDR3 is 13 residues long. For the CDR3, the DNA is TGTGCCAGCAGTTACACAGGATTAGGGGAGCAGTACTTC. This translates into CASSYTGLGEQYF.

V usage is TRBV4-1 and J usage is TRBJ2-1, with D maybe TRBD1 (5 bases). The V and J ends lost 0 bases and 7 bases respectively, with 16 bases between them. This CDR3 comprises 16 residues. CDR1 MGHRA and CDR2 YSYEKL come from the germline V gene. The CDR3 coding sequence is TGCGCCAGCAGCCAAGATCGAAGGCAGGGTGTGAATGAGCAGTTCTTC. Protein product: CASSQDRRQGVNEQFF.